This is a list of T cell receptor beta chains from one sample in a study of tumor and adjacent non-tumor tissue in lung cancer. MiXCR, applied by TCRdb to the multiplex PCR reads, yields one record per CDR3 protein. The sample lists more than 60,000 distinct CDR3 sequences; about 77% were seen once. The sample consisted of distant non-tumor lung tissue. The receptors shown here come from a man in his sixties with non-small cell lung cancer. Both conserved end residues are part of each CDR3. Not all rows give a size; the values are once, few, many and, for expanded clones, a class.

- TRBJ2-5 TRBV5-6 CASNQDTRETQYF
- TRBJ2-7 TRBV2 CASSEQGFNEHYF
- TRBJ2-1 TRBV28 CISSFRAGLAEYNEQFF
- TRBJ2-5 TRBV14 CVINRWTSGRQETQYF
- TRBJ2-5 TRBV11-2 CASNLILQEIQYF
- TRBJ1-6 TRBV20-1 CSARDLGRTTNTPLHF
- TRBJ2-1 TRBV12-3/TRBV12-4 CASSLSGISYNEQLF
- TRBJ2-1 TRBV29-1 CSVQVQGAASEQFF
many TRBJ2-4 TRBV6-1 CASSTGQGGNIQYF
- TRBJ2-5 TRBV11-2 CASNLTIAGEKTQYF
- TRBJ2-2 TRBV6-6 CASRGTSLEELFF
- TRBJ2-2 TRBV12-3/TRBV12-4 CASSSGKGWNTGELLF
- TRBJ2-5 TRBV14 CASSRWTSGRHETHYF
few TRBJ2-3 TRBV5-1 CASSLRPREGGTDTRYF
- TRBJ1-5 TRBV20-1 CNARGHDRPNQPQHF
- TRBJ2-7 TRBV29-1 CSVSRGQGNEQYF
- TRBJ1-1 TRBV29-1 CNVKRQNTEAFF
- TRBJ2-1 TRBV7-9 CANSLVPGWNEQFF
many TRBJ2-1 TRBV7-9 CASSIRTGSPEQFF